Listed below are T cell receptor beta chains from one sample, sequenced in a study of T cell responses to AZD1222 COVID-19 vaccine. The method was immunoSEQ multiplex PCR; TCRdb's version includes in-frame clones alone and lacks a portion of them. Of 90,000 to 150,000 clones listed, approximately 90% are singletons. The sample in question was peripheral blood, obtained on day 0 of AZD1222 vaccination. The origin of the receptors is an adult in good health. Both conserved end residues are part of each CDR3. Fields, in order: clone size, V gene, J gene, D gene, CDR3 protein, CDR3 DNA. D genes are given only for firm matches. Clone size is not always given. Where it is, it says once, few, many or a class for expanded clones.

size: .; V: TRBV18; J: TRBJ1-1; D: TRBD1; CDR3: CASSPGQGPNTEAFF; DNA: TGTGCCAGCTCACCTGGACAGGGGCCTAACACTGAAGCTTTCTTT
size: .; V: TRBV5-1; J: TRBJ2-1; D: TRBD2; CDR3: CASSSGGGNNEQFF; DNA: TGCGCCAGCAGCTCGGGAGGTGGAAACAATGAGCAGTTCTTC
size: .; V: TRBV7-8; J: TRBJ1-6; D: .; CDR3: CASSEGSSYNSPLHF; DNA: TGTGCCAGCAGCGAGGGGAGCTCCTATAATTCACCCCTCCACTTT
size: .; V: TRBV2; J: TRBJ2-7; D: TRBD1; CDR3: CASSPPRQGAYEQYF; DNA: TGTGCCAGCAGTCCACCCAGACAGGGGGCCTACGAGCAGTACTTC
size: .; V: TRBV5-1; J: TRBJ1-1; D: TRBD1; CDR3: CASSLQGMNTEAFF; DNA: TGCGCCAGCAGCCTACAGGGGATGAACACTGAAGCTTTCTTT
size: .; V: TRBV6-5; J: TRBJ1-1; D: TRBD1; CDR3: CASSTQTGGITEAFF; DNA: TGTGCCAGCAGTACCCAGACAGGGGGCATCACTGAAGCTTTCTTT
size: .; V: TRBV6-1; J: TRBJ2-3; D: TRBD2; CDR3: CASSEEISGGAPQYF; DNA: TGTGCCAGCAGTGAAGAAATAAGCGGGGGGGCGCCGCAGTATTTT
size: once; V: TRBV28; J: TRBJ1-3; D: .; CDR3: CASSSPGSSGNTIYF; DNA: TGTGCCAGCAGTTCGCCAGGGTCCTCTGGAAACACCATATATTTT
size: .; V: TRBV2; J: TRBJ1-2; D: .; CDR3: CASSGQYGYTF; DNA: TGTGCCAGCAGTGGACAGTATGGCTACACCTTC
size: .; V: TRBV5-5; J: TRBJ1-2; D: .; CDR3: CASSLGRNYGYTF; DNA: TGTGCCAGCAGCTTGGGTCGGAACTATGGCTACACCTTC
size: once; V: TRBV18; J: TRBJ2-3; D: .; CDR3: CASSPSGTTDTQYF; DNA: TGTGCCAGCTCACCATCCGGGACCACAGATACGCAGTATTTT
size: many; V: TRBV7-9; J: TRBJ1-1; D: TRBD1; CDR3: CASSHQGAGTEAFF; DNA: TGTGCCAGCAGCCACCAGGGGGCAGGAACTGAAGCTTTCTTT
size: .; V: TRBV20-1; J: TRBJ1-4; D: .; CDR3: CSARDGEKLFF; DNA: TGCAGTGCTAGAGACGGGGAAAAACTGTTTTTT
size: .; V: TRBV7-8; J: TRBJ2-7; D: TRBD2; CDR3: CASSLATSGGTYEQYF; DNA: TGTGCCAGCAGCTTAGCCACTAGCGGGGGGACCTACGAGCAGTACTTC
size: .; V: TRBV5-1; J: TRBJ1-5; D: .; CDR3: CASSNRLPGGNQPQHF; DNA: TGCGCCAGCAGCAACCGACTACCTGGAGGCAATCAGCCCCAGCATTTT
size: few; V: TRBV18; J: TRBJ1-4; D: .; CDR3: CASSRNRDEKLFF; DNA: TGTGCCAGCTCCCGGAACAGGGATGAAAAACTGTTTTTT
size: .; V: TRBV9; J: TRBJ2-2; D: TRBD1; CDR3: CATDRTGSDGELFF; DNA: TGTGCCACCGATCGGACAGGGAGTGATGGGGAGCTGTTTTTT
size: .; V: TRBV13; J: TRBJ2-4; D: .; CDR3: CASSKAGTLAKNIQYF; DNA: TGTGCCAGCAGCAAGGCCGGGACACTAGCCAAAAACATTCAGTACTTC
size: .; V: TRBV6-5; J: TRBJ1-2; D: TRBD1; CDR3: CASSSYGGGNYGYTF; DNA: TGTGCCAGCAGTTCGTATGGAGGGGGCAACTATGGCTACACCTTC
size: .; V: TRBV29-1; J: TRBJ1-4; D: TRBD1; CDR3: CSVRVQGDEKLFF; DNA: TGCAGCGTTAGGGTCCAGGGGGATGAAAAACTGTTTTTT
size: .; V: TRBV16; J: TRBJ2-1; D: .; CDR3: CASSQSSGRASRNEQFF; DNA: TGTGCCAGCAGCCAATCATCAGGCAGGGCTTCGCGCAATGAGCAGTTCTTC
size: .; V: TRBV28; J: TRBJ1-2; D: .; CDR3: CASSNNYGYTF; DNA: TGTGCCAGCAGTAATAACTATGGCTACACCTTC
size: .; V: TRBV4-1; J: TRBJ2-2; D: .; CDR3: CASSPVQGTGELFF; DNA: TGCGCCAGCAGCCCAGTACAGGGCACCGGGGAGCTGTTTTTT
size: .; V: TRBV5-1; J: TRBJ2-2; D: .; CDR3: CASSLGSTTNTGELFF; DNA: TGCGCCAGCAGCTTGGGTTCCACCACGAACACCGGGGAGCTGTTTTTT
size: .; V: TRBV5-1; J: TRBJ1-1; D: .; CDR3: CASSSFGGGNTEAFF; DNA: TGCGCCAGCAGCTCCTTCGGAGGGGGGAACACTGAAGCTTTCTTT
size: .; V: TRBV27; J: TRBJ2-1; D: .; CDR3: CASTAGTLNEQFF; DNA: TGTGCCAGCACCGCCGGGACGTTGAATGAGCAGTTCTTC
size: .; V: TRBV5-1; J: TRBJ1-2; D: .; CDR3: CASSLGSGNYGYTF; DNA: TGCGCCAGCAGCTTGGGATCGGGCAACTATGGCTACACCTTC
size: .; V: TRBV5-1; J: TRBJ2-1; D: TRBD1; CDR3: CASSFRTGDSYNEQFF; DNA: TGCGCCAGCAGCTTTCGGACAGGGGACTCCTACAATGAGCAGTTCTTC
size: .; V: TRBV12-3/TRBV12-4; J: TRBJ2-7; D: .; CDR3: CASSQTGPYEQYF; DNA: TGTGCCAGCAGCCAGACGGGTCCCTACGAGCAGTACTTC
size: .; V: TRBV24-1; J: TRBJ2-2; D: TRBD1; CDR3: CATRGQGGTGELFF; DNA: TGTGCCACCAGGGGACAGGGCGGCACCGGGGAGCTGTTTTTT
size: few; V: TRBV21-1; J: TRBJ2-5; D: .; CDR3: CASSPREKTQYF; DNA: TGTGCCAGCAGCCCGCGGGAGAAGACCCAGTACTTC
size: .; V: TRBV30; J: TRBJ2-1; D: .; CDR3: CAPTWEQFF; DNA: TGTGCCCCCACCTGGGAGCAGTTCTTC
size: .; V: TRBV19; J: TRBJ1-5; D: TRBD1; CDR3: CASTGGDSFNQPQHF; DNA: TGTGCCAGTACCGGGGGGGACAGCTTCAATCAGCCCCAGCATTTT
size: .; V: TRBV3-1/TRBV3-2; J: TRBJ1-2; D: .; CDR3: CASSQRDADGYTF; DNA: TGTGCCAGCAGCCAAAGAGACGCCGATGGCTACACCTTC
size: .; V: TRBV5-4; J: TRBJ2-1; D: .; CDR3: CASSPRTTYNEQFF; DNA: TGTGCCAGCAGCCCCCGGACGACCTACAATGAGCAGTTCTTC
size: .; V: TRBV18; J: TRBJ1-6; D: .; CDR3: CASSLDGNGQPLHF; DNA: TGTGCCAGCTCACTGGACGGTAATGGTCAACCCCTCCACTTT
size: .; V: TRBV12-3/TRBV12-4; J: TRBJ2-1; D: .; CDR3: CASSLPGFNEQFF; DNA: TGTGCCAGCAGTTTACCCGGGTTTAATGAGCAGTTCTTC
size: .; V: TRBV18; J: TRBJ1-2; D: .; CDR3: CASSSNRSRIYGYTF; DNA: TGTGCCAGCTCATCAAACAGGAGCAGAATCTATGGCTACACCTTC
size: .; V: TRBV30; J: TRBJ1-3; D: .; CDR3: CAWTRLSGNTIYF; DNA: TGTGCCTGGACTAGACTCTCTGGAAACACCATATATTTT
size: .; V: TRBV19; J: TRBJ2-3; D: .; CDR3: CASNRGGAYSTDTQYF; DNA: TGTGCCAGTAATCGAGGGGGGGCTTATAGCACAGATACGCAGTATTTT
size: few; V: TRBV14; J: TRBJ2-3; D: .; CDR3: CASSLPVSTQYF; DNA: TGTGCCAGCAGCCTCCCGGTATCTACGCAGTATTTT
size: once; V: TRBV5-1; J: TRBJ2-4; D: .; CDR3: CASSLDQVTKNIQYF; DNA: TGCGCCAGCAGCTTGGATCAGGTTACCAAAAACATTCAGTACTTC